This TCR beta chain was profiled in a study of regulatory and conventional T cells in RAG deficiency. Study conclusions and caveats: Shannon entropy was markedly lower and Simpson indices higher in RAG-deficient patients than control T-cell subsets.

V gave up 6 bases and J gave up 4 bases, with 22 bases separating them. Germline V lookup: CDR1 SGHKS, CDR2 YYEKEE (reference sequence). This CDR3 is built from 16 residues. About this clone itself: Its antigen is unknown.

Only in-frame clones appear in the TCRdb table, and some are missing; sequencing was by immunoSEQ multiplex PCR. This table has hundreds of clones, over 60% appearing once. The receptor was derived from a human donor with RAG deficiency presenting as severe combined immunodeficiency. The gene calls are TRBV5-5 and TRBJ1-2; D not resolved. Sequenced input: CD8+ T cells sorted from blood. Here the CDR3 reads CASNTGISRKTYGYTF. The CDR3 DNA reads TGTGCCAGCAACACGGGTATCTCGCGAAAGACCTATGGCTACACCTTC.